This TCR beta chain was recorded in a study of neurological immune-mediated disorders. Points from the study as a whole: HTLV-1-associated myelopathy led in TCR clonal expansion, while multiple sclerosis ranked lowest, below healthy controls. None of the CDR3 amino acid sequences of expanded clones recurred across subjects, suggesting private repertoires in all groups.

V lost 10 bases, J lost 6 bases, and 11 bases stayed unmatched. The CDR3 spans 16 residues. Germline V gene data show CDR1 as MDHEN and CDR2 as SYDVKM. TCRdb processed the 5' RACE reads anew with MiXCR; each CDR3 protein has one entry. The sample lists around 79,000 distinct CDR3 sequences, roughly 15% occurring once. Ten or more counts support this clonotype. Its antigen is as yet unknown. This TCR derives from a woman in her 50s in good health. The rearrangement joins TRBV28 to TRBJ2-2; 13 positions agree with TRBD2. The material sequenced was PBMCs. The CDR3 reads CATRLAGGITAGELFF. In nucleotides, the CDR3 is TGTGCCACCAGACTAGCGGGAGGAATTACCGCCGGGGAGCTGTTTTTT.